The subject of this entry is one TCR beta chain. From germline, CDR1 is GTSNPN and CDR2 SVGIG (reference sequence). The CDR3 is 12 residues long. Trimming pared 6 bases from V and 6 bases from J, leaving 14 bases between. This specimen comes from a study of blood T cell repertoires in COVID-19. For the study at large: The samples span acute and convalescent COVID-19 from the United States, Italy and Spain. In each case, the material was cDNA or gDNA derived from T cells, B-cell-depleted T cells, or PBMCs.

Seattle enrolled patients during active infection and tracked them longitudinally. Authors' data handling: Reference gene primers were amplified, and this amplification served to estimate nucleated cell counts. Assay: immunoSEQ multiplex PCR; the TCRdb copy retains only in-frame clones and omits some. V, J and clone size were drawn from that table, and D and trimming were deduced from the DNA. This sample has approximately 250,000 clones; 88% occur once, and the top ten carry roughly 10%. The rearrangement joins TRBV30 to TRBJ1-2; D gene unclear. Sample: peripheral blood. The origin of this receptor is a woman between 65 and 79 years old with COVID-19, enrolled during active disease. The CDR3 here is CACNRGRNGYTF. CDR3 in DNA: TGTGCCTGTAATAGAGGGCGTAATGGCTACACCTTC.